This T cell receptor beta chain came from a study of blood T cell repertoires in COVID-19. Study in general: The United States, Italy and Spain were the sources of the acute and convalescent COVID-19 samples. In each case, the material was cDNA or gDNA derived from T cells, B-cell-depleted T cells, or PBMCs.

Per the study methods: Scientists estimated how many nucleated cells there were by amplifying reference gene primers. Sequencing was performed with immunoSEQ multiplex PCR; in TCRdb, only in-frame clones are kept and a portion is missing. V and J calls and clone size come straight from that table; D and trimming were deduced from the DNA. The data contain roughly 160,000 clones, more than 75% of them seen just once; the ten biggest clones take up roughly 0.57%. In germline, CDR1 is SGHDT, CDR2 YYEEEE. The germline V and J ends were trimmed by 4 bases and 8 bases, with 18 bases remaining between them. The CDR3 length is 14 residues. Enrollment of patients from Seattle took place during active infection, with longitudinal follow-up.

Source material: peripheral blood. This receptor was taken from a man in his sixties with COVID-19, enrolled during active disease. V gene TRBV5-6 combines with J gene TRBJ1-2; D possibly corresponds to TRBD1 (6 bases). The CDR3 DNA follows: TGTGCCAGCAGCCAACCACAGGGAAGGAAGGGCTACACCTTC. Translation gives CASSQPQGRKGYTF.